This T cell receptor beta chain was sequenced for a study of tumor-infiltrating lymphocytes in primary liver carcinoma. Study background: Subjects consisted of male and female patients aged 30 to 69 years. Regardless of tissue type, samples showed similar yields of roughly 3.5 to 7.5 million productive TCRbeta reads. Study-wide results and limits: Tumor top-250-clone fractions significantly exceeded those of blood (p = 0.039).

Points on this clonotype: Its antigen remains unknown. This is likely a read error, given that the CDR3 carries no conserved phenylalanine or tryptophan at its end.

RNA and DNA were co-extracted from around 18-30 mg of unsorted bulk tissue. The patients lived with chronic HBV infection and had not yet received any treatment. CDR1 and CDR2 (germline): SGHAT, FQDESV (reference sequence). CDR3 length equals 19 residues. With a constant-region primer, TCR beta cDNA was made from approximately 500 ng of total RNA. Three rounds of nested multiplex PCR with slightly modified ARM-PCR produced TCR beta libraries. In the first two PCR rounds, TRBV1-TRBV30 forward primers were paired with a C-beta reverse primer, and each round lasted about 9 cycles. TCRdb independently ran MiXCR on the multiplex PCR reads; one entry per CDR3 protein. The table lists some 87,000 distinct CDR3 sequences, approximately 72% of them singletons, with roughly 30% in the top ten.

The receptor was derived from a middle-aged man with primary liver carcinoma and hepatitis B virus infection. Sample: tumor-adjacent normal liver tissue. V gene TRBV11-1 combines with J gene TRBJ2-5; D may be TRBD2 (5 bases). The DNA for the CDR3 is TGTGCCAGCAGCCCGCCCCCGGAGGTCATGAAGGACTTCCAAGAGACTCAGTACATC. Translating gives CASSPPPEVMKDFQETQYI.